This T cell receptor (beta chain) originates from a study of shared clonotypes between healthy human individuals. Overall study: Per-donor plates numbered three CD4 naive, three CD4 memory, two CD8 naive and one CD8 memory.

Repertoires were generated with immunoSEQ multiplex PCR, while TCRdb's copy carries only in-frame clones and drops some. The sample yields a few hundred thousand clones, roughly 97% seen once. CDR1 is SGHDN, CDR2 FVKESK, per germline. V was trimmed by 1 base and J by 5 bases, leaving 18 bases between them. This CDR3 is built from 16 residues. The TCR comes from a woman aged 25 to 39 in good health. The source material was naive CD4+ T cells sorted from blood. Stated subset: CD45RA+ positively selected. The V gene is TRBV14, the J gene TRBJ2-7, with D possibly being TRBD2 (6 bases). The chain's CDR3 is CASSQARVIIADEQYF. In nucleotides, the CDR3 is TGTGCCAGCAGCCAAGCGAGGGTCATCATAGCGGACGAGCAGTACTTC.